The 24 T cell receptor beta chains in this list originate from one sample, sequenced in a study of T cell responses to AZD1222 COVID-19 vaccine. Clones were sequenced by immunoSEQ multiplex PCR, and TCRdb holds only the in-frame ones, with some missing. The sample consists of 100,000 to 150,000 clones, about 89% of them appearing once. The sequences come from peripheral blood, collected on day 0 of MenACWY control vaccination. Receptors originate from an adult in good health.

The chain couples TRBV7-2 to TRBJ2-5; TRBD2 aligns across 9 bases. CDR1 and CDR2 from the germline V gene are SGHTA and FQGNSA. CDR3 size: 14 residues. After removal of 5 bases from V and 4 bases from J, the junction contained 5 bases not matched to a gene. CDR3 loop: CASSPPGLAETQYF. CDR3 sequence (DNA): TGTGCCAGCAGCCCACCGGGACTAGCAGAGACCCAGTACTTC. Together with reference TRBV7-2 and TRBJ2-5, the CDR3 gives the full variable domain: GAGVSQSPSNKVTEKGKDVELRCDPISGHTALYWYRQSLGQGLEFLIYFQGNSAPDKSGLPSDRFSAERTGGSVSTLTIQRTQQEDSAVYLCASSPPGLAETQYFGPGTRLLVL.

V and J are TRBV27 and TRBJ1-1; a possible D gene is TRBD1 (5 bases). V lost 4 bases and J 5 bases, leaving 17 bases between the germline ends. This CDR3 has 15 residues. Germline CDR1 reads MNHEY; CDR2 reads SMNVEV (reference sequence). The CDR3 bases are TGTGCCAGCAGTTGGGGAAGGGGAGGAAGGACTGAAGCTTTCTTT. Translating gives CASSWGRGGRTEAFF.

The chain employs TRBV12-3 or TRBV12-4 and TRBJ1-2; a weak D match, TRBD1 (5 bases). The CDR3 is 12 amino acids. V shed 5 bases and J shed 11 bases, with 15 bases lying between them. CDR3 region: CASSPSRVGYTF. The CDR3 DNA follows: TGTGCCAGCAGTCCCAGCAGGGTGGGGTACACCTTC.

CDR3 nucleotide sequence: TGTGCCAGCAGCCCGCGGACTAGCGGGAGGATCGCGAACACCGGGGAGCTGTTTTTT. It codes for CASSPRTSGRIANTGELFF. The chain couples TRBV11-3 to TRBJ2-2, with 14 positions matching TRBD2. The CDR3 extends over 19 amino acids. The germline gives CDR1 SGHNT, CDR2 YENEEA. J gave up 0 bases and V 5 bases, and 8 bases lay outside the gene matches.

The V call is TRBV2, the J call TRBJ2-1, with TRBD2 matching 7 bases. V dropped 4 bases and J dropped 3; count of bases not matched to a gene: 3. The V gene's germline CDR1 is SNHLY and CDR2 FYNNEI. The CDR3 contains 14 residues. CDR3 sequence: CASSGLADYNEQFF. In nucleotides, the CDR3 is TGTGCCAGCAGTGGACTAGCTGACTACAATGAGCAGTTCTTC.

The CDR3 here is CASSQGAGGELFF. The CDR3 DNA is TGTGCCAGCAGTCAGGGGGCAGGGGGGGAGCTGTTTTTT. The chain combines TRBV12-3 or TRBV12-4 with TRBJ2-2; 8 bases line up with TRBD1. The CDR3 covers 13 residues. V lost 5 bases, J lost 8 bases, and 4 bases stayed unmatched.

This rearrangement joins TRBV7-3 to TRBJ2-7; TRBD1 aligns across 9 bases. Looked up from germline, CDR1 is SGHTA and CDR2 is FQGTGA. The CDR3 sequence is 13 residues long. V lost 3 bases, J lost 5 bases, and 2 bases stayed unmatched. The CDR3 DNA reads as TGTGCCAGCAGCTTGGGACAGGGAAACGAGCAGTACTTC. Amino acids: CASSLGQGNEQYF.

The chain joins TRBV10-3 to TRBJ2-1, with TRBD2 identical over 11 bases. V shed 2 bases, J shed 6 bases, and the junction held 3 bases outside the gene matches. Germline CDR1 is ENHRY and CDR2 is SYGVKD. CDR3 length: 15 residues. This CDR3 is CAISETSGRTNEQFF. CDR3 coding DNA: TGTGCCATCAGTGAGACTAGCGGGAGAACCAATGAGCAGTTCTTC.

The rearrangement links TRBV10-1 to TRBJ2-2; a possible D gene is TRBD1 (5 bases). Germline lookup yields CDR1 WNHNN and CDR2 SYGVQD (reference sequence). The CDR3 contains 14 residues. V was cut by 0 bases and J by 10 bases, with 12 bases left in between. The CDR3 DNA follows: TGCGCCAGCAGTGAGTCGACAGATTTAAAGGAGCTGTTTTTT. Translation: CASSESTDLKELFF.

The chain has TRBV24-1 and TRBJ1-2, with D uncertain. The germline V gene encodes CDR1 KGHDR and CDR2 SFDVKD. Trimming stripped 0 bases from V and 4 bases from J, with 11 bases between. This CDR3 has 15 residues. As DNA, the CDR3 is TGTGCCACCAGTGATTTGCCGGCAGGTCCCTATGGCTACACCTTC. This gives the protein CATSDLPAGPYGYTF.

This clone was detected a few times. V gene TRBV5-1 combines with J gene TRBJ2-3, with D perhaps matching TRBD2 (6 bases). Germline CDR1 is SGHRS and CDR2 is YFSETQ. V was shortened by 3 bases and J by 2 bases, with 19 bases between the two germline ends. The CDR3 consists of 17 residues. CDR3 amino acids: CASSSSPAGSPTDTQYF. In DNA form, the CDR3 reads TGCGCCAGCAGCTCCTCCCCAGCGGGCTCCCCCACAGATACGCAGTATTTT.

The CDR3 DNA sequence: TGTGCCAGCAGCGACCCGGGACTAGCGACCGGGGAGCTGTTTTTT. Translated: CASSDPGLATGELFF. This rearrangement joins TRBV2 to TRBJ2-2; 10 nucleotides align to TRBD2. The length of the CDR3 is 15 residues. Germline V gives CDR1 SNHLY, CDR2 FYNNEI. Trimming at V came to 6 bases and at J to 5 bases, leaving 6 bases not matched to a gene.

V is TRBV5-1 and J is TRBJ1-1; D not resolved. Trimming removed 2 bases at V and 5 bases at J, with 16 bases between. This CDR3 contains 15 residues. Germline CDR1 SGHRS, CDR2 YFSETQ. The CDR3, as DNA: TGCGCCAGCAGCTTCTCCGAACCGGGTTGGACTGAAGCTTTCTTT. It yields the protein CASSFSEPGWTEAFF. The full variable domain, in which reference TRBV5-1 and TRBJ1-1 provide the parts outside the CDR3, is KAGVTQTPRYLIKTRGQQVTLSCSPISGHRSVSWYQQTPGQGLQFLFEYFSETQRNKGNFPGRFSGRQFSNSRSEMNVSTLELGDSALYLCASSFSEPGWTEAFFGQGTRLTVV.

As DNA, the CDR3 is TGTGCCACCAGTGGTCAGGGTTCCGCGTATGGCTACACCTTC. This codes for CATSGQGSAYGYTF. V usage is TRBV24-1 and J usage is TRBJ1-2, with D possibly being TRBD1 (5 bases). Germline V gene data show CDR1 as KGHDR and CDR2 as SFDVKD. The CDR3 length is 14 residues. The V and J ends lost 5 bases and 5 bases respectively, with 14 bases between them.

This CDR3 is CASSLDRHSGNTIYF. CDR3 bases: TGTGCCAGCAGTTTGGACCGACACTCTGGAAACACCATATATTTT. This chain joins TRBV28 and TRBJ1-3, with no clear D. Germline CDR1 MDHEN, CDR2 SYDVKM. The CDR3 extends over 15 amino acids. The ends were cut back, 3 bases at V and 0 bases at J, with 9 bases in the middle.

This clone was recorded once. Relative to the germline gene, one junction end is altered; a read error may explain this. The chain employs TRBV9 and TRBJ2-7; 10 bases line up with TRBD2. CDR1 is SGDLS, CDR2 YYNGEE, per germline. There are 14 residues in the CDR3. CDR3 amino acids: CAIVRTSGIYEQYF. CDR3 DNA: TGCGCAATTGTCCGGACTAGCGGAATCTACGAGCAGTACTTC.

The gene calls are TRBV10-3 and TRBJ1-1, with 8 bases lining up with TRBD1. Trimming at V came to 6 bases and at J to 3 bases, leaving 6 bases not matched to a gene. This CDR3 is 14 amino acids long. CDR1 is ENHRY, CDR2 SYGVKD, per germline. This CDR3 reads CAISTGGSDTEAFF. For the CDR3, the DNA is TGTGCCATCAGCACAGGGGGTTCAGACACTGAAGCTTTCTTT.

This chain links TRBV6-5 with TRBJ2-1; 8 positions match TRBD2. The CDR3 length is 14 residues. The V segment lost 6 bases and the J segment 8 bases; nucleotides outside the gene matches: 9. Germline assignment: CDR1 MNHEY and CDR2 SVGAGI. CDR3 in amino acids: CASRRAVAGHEQFF. Written as DNA, the CDR3 is TGTGCCAGCAGGAGGGCCGTAGCGGGACATGAGCAGTTCTTC.

This clone came up once. This chain links TRBV5-1 with TRBJ1-1; no firm D call. The CDR3 spans 15 residues. Germline values: CDR1 SGHRS, CDR2 YFSETQ. Trimming took off 0 bases at V and 1 base at J, with 10 bases between the two ends. Here the CDR3 reads CASSLEYGRNTEAFF. As DNA, the CDR3 is TGCGCCAGCAGCTTGGAATATGGGAGGAACACTGAAGCTTTCTTT.

This clone was found once. The chain carries TRBV19 and TRBJ1-1; D is possibly TRBD1 (6 bases). V dropped 6 bases and J dropped 2 bases, with 10 bases sitting between them. The CDR3 is made up of 13 amino acids. Germline V gene lookup returns CDR1 LNHDA and CDR2 SQIVND (reference sequence). In DNA, the CDR3 is TGTGCCAGTAGGGACAGATTAAACACTGAAGCTTTCTTT. Translated, it gives CASRDRLNTEAFF.

The chain employs TRBV2 and TRBJ2-6; 9 bases map to TRBD2. This CDR3 contains 19 residues. The junction had 10 bases not matched to a gene; V was cut back by 4 bases and J by 0 bases. Germline loops: CDR1 SNHLY, CDR2 FYNNEI. Here the CDR3 DNA reads TGTGCCAGCAGTGGAGGGTTGGCGGGAGGGCCCTCTGGGGCCAACGTCCTGACTTTC. Its protein product is CASSGGLAGGPSGANVLTF. The whole variable domain, filled in from reference TRBV2 and TRBJ2-6, reads EPEVTQTPSHQVTQMGQEVILRCVPISNHLYFYWYRQILGQKVEFLVSFYNNEISEKSEIFDDQFSVERPDGSNFTLKIRSTKLEDSAMYFCASSGGLAGGPSGANVLTFGAGSRLTVL.

The CDR3 sequence: CASSLSGVAAGNTIYF. The CDR3 DNA reads as TGTGCCAGCAGCTTGTCAGGAGTGGCAGCTGGAAACACCATATATTTT. This chain joins TRBV7-8 and TRBJ1-3; D not certain. Germline V gene data show CDR1 as SGHVS and CDR2 as FQNEAQ. The CDR3 runs 16 residues. V was trimmed by 3 bases and J by 2 bases, leaving 14 bases between them.

The count of this clone is one. The V call is TRBV7-2, the J call TRBJ2-7; no clear D gene. The CDR3 spans 14 residues. With 2 bases removed from V and 1 base from J, the gap between germline ends came to 9 bases. Germline CDR1 SGHTA, CDR2 FQGNSA. Here the CDR3 DNA reads TGTGCCAGCAGCTTATACTCGTTGTCCTACGAGCAGTACTTC. It codes for CASSLYSLSYEQYF.

The chain has TRBV19 and TRBJ2-2, with D perhaps matching TRBD2 (6 bases). Per germline, CDR1 LNHDA and CDR2 SQIVND (reference sequence). The CDR3 consists of 16 residues. The V end lost 3 bases, the J end lost 6 bases, and 17 bases lay between the germline ends. CDR3 protein: CASSIGAGWLSGELFF. CDR3 sequence (DNA): TGTGCCAGTAGTATTGGGGCGGGGTGGCTTTCCGGGGAGCTGTTTTTT.